The following is a T cell receptor (beta chain) sequence with its context. The data were taken from a study of blood T cell repertoires in COVID-19. Germline lookup yields CDR1 KGHSH and CDR2 LQKENI. V gave up 1 base and J gave up 6 bases, with 13 bases separating them. This CDR3 is built from 14 residues. What the recovered Cohort 3 donors had was two negative PCRs, clearance, or symptom resolution. TCRdb keeps only in-frame clones here, not all; method: immunoSEQ multiplex PCR. Counted here are around 170,000 clones, about 85% occurring once; the ten biggest clones make up 8%. The TCR comes from a woman aged 45-65 years who had recovered from COVID-19. The sequencing sample was made of PBMCs or T cells enriched from blood (not recorded which). The genes are TRBV18 and TRBJ2-7; TRBD1 is a possible D gene (5 bases). Here the CDR3 reads CASSPQSTGGEQYF. CDR3 nucleotides: TGTGCCAGCTCACCACAAAGTACAGGCGGCGAGCAGTACTTC.